Following are 21 T cell receptor beta chains from one sample sequenced in a study of cytomegalovirus exposure and HLA in healthy donors. PCR amplification relied on 60 Vbeta primers (plus 13 Jbeta primers). Libraries were prepared by immunoSEQ multiplex PCR; TCRdb keeps only in-frame clonotypes and omits some of them. The data hold over 100,000 clones, with around four fifths observed a single time. Sequencing was carried out using PBMCs. These receptor sequences come from a female donor in good health and CMV-seronegative.

The chain links TRBV11-2 to TRBJ2-2; 8 nucleotides align to TRBD2. Germline lookup yields CDR1 SGHAT and CDR2 FQNNGV. The CDR3 has 16 residues. Trimming removed 0 bases from V and 6 bases from J; junction bases left unmatched: 6. The CDR3 reads CASSLDPGGVAGELFF. In nucleotides, the CDR3 is TGTGCCAGCAGCTTAGATCCGGGGGGGGTTGCCGGGGAGCTGTTTTTT.

The chain uses TRBV6-5 and TRBJ1-2; possible D gene TRBD1, 5 bases. Germline CDR1 and CDR2: MNHEY and SVGAGI. This CDR3 has 14 residues. The V gene lost 6 bases and the J gene lost 0 bases, with 11 bases spanning the gap. The CDR3 bases are TGTGCCAGCAGCTCCGCGGGGGCTAACTATGGCTACACCTTC. Translated, it gives CASSSAGANYGYTF.

This chain links TRBV28 with TRBJ1-1, with D hard to call. CDR3 length: 10 residues. Germline V CDR1 and CDR2: MDHEN, SYDVKM. V was shortened by 7 bases and J by 4 bases, with 4 bases between the two germline ends. CDR3 DNA: TGTGCCAGCAAGAGCACTGAAGCTTTCTTT. It encodes CASKSTEAFF.

The chain employs TRBV5-1 and TRBJ1-6; 9 bases fit TRBD1. This CDR3 spans 15 amino acids. Per the germline V gene, CDR1 is SGHRS and CDR2 is YFSETQ. J was trimmed by 10 bases and V by 4 bases; bases with no gene match: 9. The CDR3 coding sequence is TGCGCCAGCAGCACTACGACAGGGGGAGGATCACCCCTCCACTTT. It specifies CASSTTTGGGSPLHF.

The V and J genes are TRBV30 and TRBJ2-3; 12 nucleotides line up with TRBD2. Germline CDR1 is GTSNPN and CDR2 is SVGIG (reference sequence). J lost 7 bases, V lost 1 base, and 3 bases had no gene match. This CDR3 is built from 14 residues. CDR3 bases: TGTGCCTGGAGTGGGACTAGCGGGACCTATACGCAGTATTTT. Protein: CAWSGTSGTYTQYF.

V usage is TRBV7-9 and J usage is TRBJ2-5; D possibly corresponds to TRBD2 (7 bases). The CDR3 is 14 amino acids. Trimming took 1 base from V and 5 from J, leaving 11 bases between them. Germline loops: CDR1 SEHNR, CDR2 FQNEAQ (reference sequence). This chain's CDR3 is CASSLGGGGETQYF. The CDR3 DNA is TGTGCCAGCAGCTTAGGAGGGGGAGGGGAGACCCAGTACTTC.

This clone was picked up one time. The rearrangement links TRBV7-9 to TRBJ2-7; D is unresolved. With 1 base removed from V and 10 bases from J, the gap between germline ends came to 11 bases. The CDR3 is 12 amino acids. Germline values: CDR1 SEHNR, CDR2 FQNEAQ (reference sequence). CDR3 DNA sequence: TGTGCCAGCAGCTTAGATAACAGTCCTCAGTACTTC. As protein: CASSLDNSPQYF.

The chain employs TRBV28 and TRBJ2-1; 12 nucleotides line up with TRBD2. From germline, CDR1 is MDHEN and CDR2 SYDVKM. J gave up 7 bases and V 5 bases, and 9 bases lay outside the gene matches. The CDR3 totals 16 residues. CDR3 sequence: CASSLTSGRMENEQFF. For the CDR3, the DNA is TGTGCCAGCAGTCTCACTAGCGGGAGGATGGAAAATGAGCAGTTCTTC.

The V gene is TRBV4-2, the J gene TRBJ2-5; D possibly corresponds to TRBD2 (6 bases). From germline, CDR1 is LGHNA and CDR2 YNFKEQ. Trimming cost V 4 bases and J 2 bases, with 17 bases left between them. The CDR3 is 16 residues long. CDR3 sequence: CASSPAFASDQETQYF. The CDR3 DNA reads TGTGCCAGCAGCCCAGCATTCGCTAGCGATCAAGAGACCCAGTACTTC.

The table lists this clone with a few counts. The chain recombines TRBV18 with TRBJ1-5, with no clear D. Looked up from germline, CDR1 is KGHSH and CDR2 is LQKENI. V lost 5 bases to trimming and J lost 0 bases, with 11 bases between them. The length of the CDR3 is 15 residues. As DNA, the CDR3 is TGTGCCAGCTCATCGGGAGTCGGTAGCAATCAGCCCCAGCATTTT. Its protein product is CASSSGVGSNQPQHF.

The chain combines TRBV7-9 with TRBJ2-5, with D possibly being TRBD2 (6 bases). Trimming stripped 11 bases from V and 7 bases from J, with 17 bases between. The CDR3 is made up of 12 amino acids. In germline, CDR1 is SEHNR, CDR2 FQNEAQ (reference sequence). CDR3 sequence reads: CALRPDYGTQYF. In nucleotides, the CDR3 is TGTGCCCTACGACCGGACTACGGGACCCAGTACTTC. Complete variable domain (other parts from reference TRBV7-9 and TRBJ2-5): DTGVSQNPRHKITKRGQNVTFRCDPISEHNRLYWYRQTLGQGPEFLTYFQNEAQLEKSRLLSDRFSAERPKGSFSTLEIQRTEQGDSAMYLCALRPDYGTQYFGPGTRLLVL.

The J gene is TRBJ1-1, the V gene TRBV18, with D perhaps TRBD1 (6 bases). Germline lookup yields CDR1 KGHSH and CDR2 LQKENI. This CDR3 region has 14 residues. The ends were cut back, 0 bases at V and 3 bases at J, with 8 bases in the middle. CDR3 DNA sequence: TGTGCCAGCTCACCACCGGACAGCTACACTGAAGCTTTCTTT. This gives the protein CASSPPDSYTEAFF. Full variable domain (remainder filled in from reference TRBV18 and TRBJ1-1): NAGVMQNPRHLVRRRGQEARLRCSPMKGHSHVYWYRQLPEEGLKFMVYLQKENIIDESGMPKERFSAEFPKEGPSILRIQQVVRGDSAAYFCASSPPDSYTEAFFGQGTRLTVV.

The rearrangement uses TRBV5-4 and TRBJ2-3, with TRBD2 matching 13 bases. The CDR3 runs to 14 residues. J lost 3 bases, V lost 5 bases, and 0 bases had no gene match. Germline V gene lookup returns CDR1 SGHNT and CDR2 YYREEE (reference sequence). This chain's CDR3 is CASRLAGGTDTQYF. CDR3 bases: TGTGCCAGCAGACTAGCGGGAGGGACAGATACGCAGTATTTT. Variable domain in full (rest from reference TRBV5-4 and TRBJ2-3): ETGVTQSPTHLIKTRGQQVTLRCSSQSGHNTVSWYQQALGQGPQFIFQYYREEENGRGNFPPRFSGLQFPNYSSELNVNALELDDSALYLCASRLAGGTDTQYFGPGTRLTVL.

The V call is TRBV2, the J call TRBJ2-1, with 7 bases aligning to TRBD1. This CDR3 contains 16 residues. Unmatched junction bases numbered 16, after V lost 6 bases and J lost 8 bases. The germline CDR1 and CDR2 sequences are SNHLY and FYNNEI. CDR3 bases: TGTGCCAGCAGAAACCCAGGGACAGATCCTGTGGATGAGCAGTTCTTC. It encodes CASRNPGTDPVDEQFF.

The V call is TRBV4-3, the J call TRBJ1-4; D is unclear. The germline CDR1 and CDR2 sequences are LGHNA and YSLEER. V shed 0 bases and J shed 5 bases, with 10 bases lying between them. CDR3 length equals 15 residues. The CDR3 loop reads CASSQDSGRNEKLFF. CDR3 DNA sequence: TGCGCCAGCAGCCAAGATAGCGGACGGAATGAAAAACTGTTTTTT.

This clone was counted only a few times. The chain recombines TRBV25-1 with TRBJ1-6; TRBD1 aligns across 8 bases. Trimming removed 5 bases from V and 8 bases from J; junction bases left unmatched: 14. Per the germline V gene, CDR1 is MGHDK and CDR2 is SYGVNS. The CDR3 loop spans 17 amino acids. In nucleotides, the CDR3 is TGTGCCAGCAGTCCTTCCCCTGGGAGGGACAGGTATTCACCCCTCCACTTT. Protein: CASSPSPGRDRYSPLHF.

The chain uses TRBV9 and TRBJ2-5; D is perhaps TRBD1 (6 bases). V was clipped by 4 bases and J by 0 bases, with 13 bases between them. The CDR3 runs to 15 residues. Germline V lookup: CDR1 SGDLS, CDR2 YYNGEE. CDR3 sequence reads: CASSPTQGYQETQYF. As DNA, the CDR3 is TGTGCCAGCAGCCCAACGCAGGGGTACCAAGAGACCCAGTACTTC.

V is TRBV6-1 and J is TRBJ2-5; unclear D gene. Germline loops: CDR1 MNHNS, CDR2 SASEGT. Trimming cost V 7 bases and J 0 bases, with 9 bases left between them. The CDR3 is 13 residues long. CDR3 sequence (DNA): TGTGCCAGCAACCGGGTCAACCAAGAGACCCAGTACTTC. Translating it yields CASNRVNQETQYF.

For this clone: At the DNA level, this CDR3 is encoded by other sequences in the same sample as well. The gene calls are TRBV19 and TRBJ1-2, with TRBD1 matching over 7 bases. The CDR3 length is 15 residues. Germline CDR1 reads LNHDA; CDR2 reads SQIVND (reference sequence). The junction had 16 bases not matched to a gene; V was cut back by 7 bases and J by 8 bases. The CDR3 DNA follows: TGTGCCAGTATCCCTTCGGCAGGGGGGACCTACGGCTACACCTTC. Protein product: CASIPSAGGTYGYTF.

The V gene is TRBV10-3, the J gene TRBJ1-3; 8 bases map to TRBD1. V was pared by 6 bases and J by 3 bases, with 7 bases of the junction left unmatched. Germline CDR1 and CDR2: ENHRY and SYGVKD. The CDR3 totals 15 residues. CDR3 protein: CAIRGIGQGGNTIYF. CDR3 sequence (DNA): TGTGCCATCAGGGGCATTGGACAGGGTGGAAACACCATATATTTT.

The rearrangement links TRBV5-6 to TRBJ2-7; TRBD2 aligns across 7 bases. The germline gives CDR1 SGHDT, CDR2 YYEEEE. J lost 2 bases, V lost 5 bases, and 7 bases had no gene match. The CDR3 sequence is 14 residues long. The CDR3 loop is CASRASGGPYEQYF. CDR3 bases: TGTGCCAGCAGAGCTTCGGGGGGACCCTACGAGCAGTACTTC.